Sequencing of this T cell receptor beta chain was carried out in a study of neurological immune-mediated disorders. Sorted libraries drew on approximately 960,000 CD4+ or CD8+ T cells. The yield of each sequencing run was over 200 million TCR-beta sequences from 15-18 subjects. TCRdb reprocessed the 5' RACE reads with MiXCR, giving one entry per CDR3 protein. The sample yields about 38,000 distinct CDR3 sequences, just under 7.5% seen once. This clonotype was recorded many times. Its antigen is still unknown. Study results and limitations: HTLV-1-associated myelopathy had the most TCR clonal expansion, while multiple sclerosis had the least, a level that fell below healthy controls.

The germline V gene encodes CDR1 SGHDN and CDR2 FVKESK. Trimming removed 6 bases at V and 1 base at J, with 13 bases between. The CDR3 has 15 amino acids. This clonotype was obtained from a man in his forties or fifties in good health. The rearrangement joins TRBV14 to TRBJ2-4; D gene unclear. Specimen: CD4+ T cells from blood. The CDR3 DNA reads TGTGCCAGCAGTTTCCCCCGCAGGGCCAAAAACATTCAGTACTTC. It translates to CASSFPRRAKNIQYF.